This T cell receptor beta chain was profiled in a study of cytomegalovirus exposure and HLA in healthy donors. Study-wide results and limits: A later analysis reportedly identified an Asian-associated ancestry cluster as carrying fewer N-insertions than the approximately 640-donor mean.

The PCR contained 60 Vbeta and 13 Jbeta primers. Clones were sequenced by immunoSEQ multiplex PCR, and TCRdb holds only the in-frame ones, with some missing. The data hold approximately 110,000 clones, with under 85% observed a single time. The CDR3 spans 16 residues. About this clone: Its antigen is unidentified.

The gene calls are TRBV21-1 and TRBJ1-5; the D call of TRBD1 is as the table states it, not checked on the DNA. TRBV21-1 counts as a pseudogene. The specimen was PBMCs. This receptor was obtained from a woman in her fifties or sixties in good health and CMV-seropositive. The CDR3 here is CASSKVHAGGNQPQHF. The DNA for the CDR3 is TGTGCCAGCAGCAAAGTCCATGCAGGGGGCAACCAGCCCCAGCATTTT.